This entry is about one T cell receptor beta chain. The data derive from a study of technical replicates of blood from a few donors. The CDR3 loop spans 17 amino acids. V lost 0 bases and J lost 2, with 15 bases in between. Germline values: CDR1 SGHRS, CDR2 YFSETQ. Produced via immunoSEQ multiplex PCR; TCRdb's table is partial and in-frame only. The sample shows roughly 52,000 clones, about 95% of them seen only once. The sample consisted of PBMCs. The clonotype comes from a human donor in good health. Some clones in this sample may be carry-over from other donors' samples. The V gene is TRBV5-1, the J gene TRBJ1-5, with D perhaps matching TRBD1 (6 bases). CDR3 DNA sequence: TGCGCCAGCAGCTTGGCCGGCAGGGGCTGGGGCAATCAGCCCCAGCATTTT. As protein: CASSLAGRGWGNQPQHF.